This T cell receptor (beta chain) originates from a study of blood T cell repertoires in COVID-19. Looking at the study overall: Acute and convalescent COVID-19 samples came from the United States, Italy and Spain. Nucleic acid was either cDNA or gDNA, and it came from T cells, B-cell-depleted T cells, or PBMCs.

As processed by the authors: Scientists estimated how many nucleated cells there were by amplifying reference gene primers. Profiled with immunoSEQ multiplex PCR; TCRdb holds only in-frame clones, not every one. V, J and clone size reflect that table, while D and trimming were determined from the DNA. The table has some 520,000 clones, approximately 92% seen once. Germline CDR1 and CDR2: MNHNS and SASEGT. This CDR3 spans 15 amino acids. V was trimmed by 3 bases and J by 5 bases, leaving 13 bases between them. Seattle patients were enrolled while actively infected and followed longitudinally. This sequence originates from a man between 18 and 35 years old with COVID-19, enrolled during active disease. The rearrangement uses TRBV6-1 and TRBJ2-2; D perhaps matches TRBD1 (6 bases). Sample: peripheral blood. CDR3 in DNA: TGTGCCAGCAGTGAGAGAAGGGGGTGGACCGGGGAGCTGTTTTTT. This gives the protein CASSERRGWTGELFF.